The entry that follows covers one TCR beta chain sequence. This sample was included in a study of beta chain features in type 1 diabetes. The authors reverse transcribed all of the isolated RNA, so sequencing captured expressed TCRB transcripts. Here immunoSEQ multiplex PCR was the method, and the copy in TCRdb shows in-frame clones only, minus some. In the table there are 900,000 or so clones, roughly 15% of which are singletons. The receptor's source is a woman younger than 30 in good health. Sample: naive CD4+ T cells from blood.

The CDR3 DNA sequence: TGTGCCAGCTCACCATCTTTCCCTGCTAGCCCTTTGGAGCAGTACTTC. Encoded protein: CASSPSFPASPLEQYF. This sequence joins TRBV18 and TRBJ2-7; TRBD2 might be the D (5 bases). The CDR3 length is 16 residues. The germline V gene has CDR1 KGHSH and CDR2 LQKENI. V lost 2 bases to trimming and J lost 7 bases, with 21 bases between them.